These 27 T cell receptor beta chains share one sample of origin, sequenced in a study of post-analysis software for immune sequencing data. Study-level results: About five TRBV segments appeared more often in patients than in controls, and TRBV5-6, TRBV5-1 and TRBV20-1 were among these.

No antigen has been assigned to these receptors. Unique molecular identifiers tagged the TCR beta cDNA libraries. One entry per CDR3 protein results from TCRdb running MiXCR on the PCR reads. The sample has approximately 630,000 distinct CDR3 sequences, around 64% seen once. The specimen was blood. The receptor set was obtained from a girl aged 2 to 9 with multiple sclerosis.

The chain couples TRBV12-3 or TRBV12-4 to TRBJ2-1; no firm D call. This CDR3 has 14 amino acids. V lost 0 bases and J 10 bases, leaving 13 bases between the germline ends. CDR3 in DNA: TGTGCCAGCAGTTTAGCGCGATTAGTGGGGGAGCAGTTCTTC. It translates to CASSLARLVGEQFF.

The V and J genes are TRBV20-1 and TRBJ1-2, with TRBD1 identical over 8 bases. Unmatched junction bases numbered 10, after V lost 5 bases and J lost 8 bases. Germline loops: CDR1 DFQATT, CDR2 SNEGSKA (reference sequence). The CDR3 runs to 13 residues. This CDR3 is CSASGQGQRGYTF. CDR3 nucleotide sequence: TGCAGTGCTTCCGGACAGGGTCAACGAGGCTACACCTTC.

This clonotype was counted a few times. This chain joins TRBV6-5 and TRBJ2-3; D not resolved. The ends were cut back, 3 bases at V and 0 bases at J, with 7 bases in the middle. This CDR3 spans 14 amino acids. Germline CDR1 reads MNHEY; CDR2 reads SVGAGI. The CDR3 bases are TGTGCCAGCAGTTATGGCCCCAGCACAGATACGCAGTATTTT. Residues: CASSYGPSTDTQYF.

The V gene is TRBV12-3 or TRBV12-4, the J gene TRBJ2-3, with unresolved D. The CDR3 contains 12 residues. The V and J ends lost 1 base and 14 bases respectively, with 13 bases between them. The CDR3 loop reads CASSLGLLRWYF. In DNA, the CDR3 is TGTGCCAGCAGTTTAGGCCTCCTACGATGGTATTTT.

This clonotype showed up just a few times. This chain uses TRBV15 with TRBJ1-1; D gene unclear. Deletions cut 3 bases from V and 8 bases from J, with 7 bases between. The germline V gene encodes CDR1 LNHNV and CDR2 YYDKDF (reference sequence). The CDR3 sequence is 11 residues long. This chain's CDR3 is CATSSWFEAFF. The CDR3 DNA reads as TGTGCCACCAGCAGTTGGTTCGAAGCTTTCTTT.

In its sample, this clonotype was seen a few times. The chain carries TRBV20-1 and TRBJ2-7; 7 positions agree with TRBD1. The V and J ends lost 5 bases and 0 bases, in that order; junction bases with no gene match: 7. Germline V gives CDR1 DFQATT, CDR2 SNEGSKA (reference sequence). The CDR3 totals 14 residues. In DNA form, the CDR3 reads TGCAGTGCTCGACCGGGACAGAGCTCCTACGAGCAGTACTTC. Amino acids: CSARPGQSSYEQYF.

The chain carries TRBV5-1 and TRBJ2-7; 11 nucleotides line up with TRBD1. The CDR3 runs 16 residues. The V and J ends lost 1 base and 3 bases, in that order; junction bases with no gene match: 6. Germline V CDR1 and CDR2: SGHRS, YFSETQ. This chain's CDR3 is CASSLWSGTGGYEQYF. Written as DNA, the CDR3 is TGCGCCAGCAGCTTGTGGTCCGGGACAGGGGGCTACGAGCAGTACTTC.

This clonotype was observed a few times. The rearrangement uses TRBV6-2 or TRBV6-3 and TRBJ2-1; 8 positions agree with TRBD2. Trimming cost V 5 bases and J 6 bases; bases outside gene matches: 12. Germline V lookup: CDR1 MNHEY, CDR2 SVGEGT. The CDR3 length is 16 residues. The CDR3 is CASSRAGAYRPNEQFF. The CDR3 nucleotides are TGTGCCAGCAGTAGAGCGGGAGCCTACCGACCCAATGAGCAGTTCTTC.

The chain carries TRBV7-2 and TRBJ2-6; D possibly corresponds to TRBD1 (5 bases). The germline V gene has CDR1 SGHTA and CDR2 FQGNSA. CDR3 length equals 17 residues. Trimming cost V 5 bases and J 0 bases, with 14 bases left between them. CDR3 sequence reads: CASSPESGPSGANVLTF. DNA for the CDR3: TGTGCCAGCAGCCCCGAATCAGGGCCCTCTGGGGCCAACGTCCTGACTTTC.

The CDR3 spells CASSQGEGSPLHF. In nucleotides, the CDR3 is TGCGCCAGCAGCCAAGGAGAAGGATCACCCCTCCACTTT. The chain is built from TRBV4-3 and TRBJ1-6; D call uncertain. With 1 base removed from V and 10 bases from J, the gap between germline ends came to 8 bases. The germline V gene encodes CDR1 LGHNA and CDR2 YSLEER. This CDR3 contains 13 residues.

In its sample, this clonotype was seen once. The junction differs from germline at one of its ends, possibly a read error. The chain links TRBV5-1 to TRBJ1-1; D ambiguous. The germline V gene encodes CDR1 SGHRS and CDR2 YFSETQ. This CDR3 is 15 amino acids long. The CDR3 protein is CASCLEKGGETEAFF. In DNA, the CDR3 is TGCGCCAGCTGCTTGGAGAAGGGAGGAGAAACTGAAGCTTTCTTT.

This chain connects TRBV24-1 to TRBJ2-3; the D is unclear. CDR3 length: 12 amino acids. In germline, CDR1 is KGHDR, CDR2 SFDVKD. The germline V and J ends were trimmed by 3 bases and 6 bases, with 6 bases remaining between them. CDR3 nucleotides: TGTGCCACCAGTGATAGTGGGGATACGCAGTATTTT. Amino acid sequence: CATSDSGDTQYF.

This sequence joins TRBV20-1 and TRBJ2-7; tentative D call: TRBD2 (6 bases). This CDR3 spans 14 amino acids. With 0 bases removed from V and 3 bases from J, the gap between germline ends came to 12 bases. Germline loops: CDR1 DFQATT, CDR2 SNEGSKA (reference sequence). The chain's CDR3 is CSARETGVIYEQYF. CDR3 DNA sequence: TGCAGTGCTAGAGAGACGGGAGTAATCTACGAGCAGTACTTC.

The chain has TRBV6-6 and TRBJ2-1, with D possibly being TRBD2 (5 bases). Germline-derived CDR1 and CDR2 are MNHNY and SVGAGI (reference sequence). The CDR3 extends over 15 amino acids. Trimming cost V 3 bases and J 6 bases, with 15 bases left between them. The CDR3 DNA follows: TGTGCCAGCAGTTATCGGGGAGTTGTGAGCAATGAGCAGTTCTTC. Translated: CASSYRGVVSNEQFF.

This clonotype was counted between two and nine times. The chain links TRBV28 to TRBJ2-3; D is unresolved. The length of the CDR3 is 14 residues. Trimming cost V 6 bases and J 2 bases, with 12 bases left between them. Per germline, CDR1 MDHEN and CDR2 SYDVKM. The chain's CDR3 is CASSPPRFTDTQYF. Written as DNA, the CDR3 is TGTGCCAGCAGCCCCCCGCGGTTCACAGATACGCAGTATTTT. Using reference TRBV28 and TRBJ2-3 for the parts outside the CDR3, the full variable domain is DVKVTQSSRYLVKRTGEKVFLECVQDMDHENMFWYRQDPGLGLRLIYFSYDVKMKEKGDIPEGYSVSREKKERFSLILESASTNQTSMYLCASSPPRFTDTQYFGPGTRLTVL.

V gene TRBV20-1 combines with J gene TRBJ2-1; 9 bases match TRBD2. The CDR3 is made up of 15 amino acids. After removal of 3 bases from V and 6 bases from J, the junction contained 9 bases not matched to a gene. Germline V CDR1 and CDR2: DFQATT, SNEGSKA (reference sequence). CDR3 sequence reads: CSASLAGGLGNEQFF. As DNA, the CDR3 is TGCAGTGCTAGTTTGGCGGGGGGGCTGGGCAATGAGCAGTTCTTC.

This rearrangement joins TRBV4-3 to TRBJ1-1; D not resolved. CDR3 length equals 16 residues. Germline V gene data show CDR1 as LGHNA and CDR2 as YSLEER. Trimming took 0 bases from V and 2 from J, leaving 13 bases between them. In nucleotides, the CDR3 is TGCGCCAGCAGCCAAGATGCCACAGCCCATAACACTGAAGCTTTCTTT. Its protein is CASSQDATAHNTEAFF.

The chain carries TRBV6-5 and TRBJ2-4; a weak D match, TRBD1 (5 bases). The assigned J gene may be wrong: the sequence end matches TRBJ2-5 better. This CDR3 comprises 15 residues. Looked up from germline, CDR1 is MNHEY and CDR2 is SVGAGI. This CDR3 is CASSYSTALRETQYF. CDR3 nucleotide sequence: TGTGCCAGCAGTTATTCGACAGCTCTCAGGGAGACCCAGTACTTC.

The chain employs TRBV7-2 and TRBJ2-1, with 10 bases lining up with TRBD2. Germline CDR1 is SGHTA and CDR2 is FQGNSA. V lost 5 bases and J lost 5; bases outside the gene matches: 6. This CDR3 spans 15 amino acids. CDR3 region: CASSRWTSGNNEQFF. The CDR3 DNA sequence: TGTGCCAGCAGCCGGTGGACTAGCGGCAACAATGAGCAGTTCTTC.

The chain joins TRBV20-1 to TRBJ2-5, with 7 bases identical to TRBD2. This CDR3 spans 15 amino acids. Germline V CDR1 and CDR2: DFQATT, SNEGSKA (reference sequence). The J segment lost 3 bases and the V segment lost 1 base, leaving 8 bases of the junction unmatched. CDR3 region: CSARASGVLKETQYF. The CDR3 DNA follows: TGCAGTGCTAGAGCCAGCGGGGTCCTAAAAGAGACCCAGTACTTC.

The chain recombines TRBV6-6 with TRBJ2-2; 7 nucleotides match TRBD2. Germline V gives CDR1 MNHNY, CDR2 SVGAGI (reference sequence). The CDR3 is made up of 15 amino acids. J gave up 0 bases and V 8 bases, and 6 bases lay outside the gene matches. The CDR3 spells CASAGVPANTGELFF. CDR3 sequence (DNA): TGTGCCAGCGCGGGGGTTCCCGCGAACACCGGGGAGCTGTTTTTT.

This clonotype was detected only a few times. The chain has TRBV27 and TRBJ1-5; TRBD1 is a possible D gene (5 bases). The CDR3 extends over 13 amino acids. The V gene's germline CDR1 is MNHEY and CDR2 SMNVEV (reference sequence). The germline V and J ends were trimmed by 0 bases and 7 bases, with 7 bases remaining between them. The DNA for the CDR3 is TGTGCCAGCAGTTTATCCGGGGGGCAGCCCCAGCATTTT. The encoded protein is CASSLSGGQPQHF.

The chain joins TRBV15 to TRBJ2-7; weak D call: TRBD2 (5 bases). The V gene lost 8 bases and the J gene lost 0 bases, with 11 bases spanning the gap. CDR1 LNHNV and CDR2 YYDKDF come from the germline V gene (reference sequence). There are 13 residues in the CDR3. CDR3 DNA sequence: TGTGCCACCGGGAGACGGGTCTCCTACGAGCAGTACTTC. Encoded protein: CATGRRVSYEQYF.

J is TRBJ2-1 and V is TRBV5-1; D may be TRBD1 (5 bases). V lost 10 bases and J 0 bases, leaving 20 bases between the germline ends. Germline V CDR1 and CDR2: SGHRS, YFSETQ. The CDR3 totals 16 residues. CDR3 DNA: TGCGCCCCAAGCGCCGAGACAGTGTTCTCCTACAATGAGCAGTTCTTC. Amino acids: CAPSAETVFSYNEQFF.

This chain connects TRBV20-1 to TRBJ2-7, with TRBD1 matching over 7 bases. Germline trimming cut 5 bases from V and 1 base from J; bases unmatched to any gene: 8. Looked up from germline, CDR1 is DFQATT and CDR2 is SNEGSKA (reference sequence). This CDR3 comprises 14 residues. Here the CDR3 reads CSAPPGGQSYEQYF. The CDR3, as DNA: TGCAGTGCTCCTCCTGGGGGACAGTCCTACGAGCAGTACTTC.

V is TRBV6-1 and J is TRBJ1-1, with D unresolved. The CDR3 covers 14 residues. Germline V lookup: CDR1 MNHNS, CDR2 SASEGT. Trimming shortened V by 3 bases and J by 6 bases, and 14 bases separated the two germline ends. The CDR3 loop is CASSESARRSEAFF. Here the CDR3 DNA reads TGTGCCAGCAGTGAGTCGGCGCGGAGGTCTGAAGCTTTCTTT.

J is TRBJ1-5 and V is TRBV20-1; 9 positions agree with TRBD1. Trimming took 1 base from V and 5 from J; bases not matched to a gene: 9. This CDR3 comprises 16 residues. Germline CDR1 is DFQATT and CDR2 is SNEGSKA (reference sequence). The CDR3 bases are TGCAGTGCTAGAGGAGGAAGGGGACAGGGTCATCAGCCCCAGCATTTT. It specifies CSARGGRGQGHQPQHF.